The sequence of this T cell receptor beta chain was determined in a study of graft-versus-host responses after intestinal transplantation. Study summary: Among the recipients, transplants were multivisceral, liver-intestinal, or isolated intestinal. Recipients uniformly received anti-thymocyte globulin induction, followed by tacrolimus and steroids for approximately 3 years.

Study results and limitations: GvH clones detected in recipient marrow included some appearing first in ileum or blood. Some patients had graft-donor T cell macrochimerism. In their allografts, the ratios of graft-versus-host to host-versus-graft T cell clones were high.

Profiled with immunoSEQ multiplex PCR; TCRdb holds only in-frame clones, not every one. In the table there are fewer than 85,000 clones, approximately 87% of which are singletons. Remarks on this clone: Its antigen remains unidentified.

Sequences were derived from unstimulated CD4+ T cells sorted from spleen or lymph node cells, sampled before transplant. This clonotype was sampled from a human donor who was the organ donor for an intestinal transplant.

The CDR3 bases are TGTGCCTGGAGTGGGAATTCAGGTGAGCAGTTCTTC. Protein: CAWSGNSGEQFF. This sequence joins TRBV30 and TRBJ2-1; D ambiguous. This CDR3 is 12 amino acids long. Germline lookup yields CDR1 GTSNPN and CDR2 SVGIG (reference sequence). V lost 1 base to trimming and J lost 9 bases, with 10 bases between them.